The source of this T cell receptor beta chain is a study of T cells in Graves' hyperthyroidism and ophthalmopathy (dated by TCRdb to between 2018 and 2021). Background on the whole study: Peripheral blood samples were taken at the time of initial diagnosis, prior to any treatment. A discovery cohort of about a hundred patients, roughly 45 with Graves' ophthalmopathy and about 58 with stable Graves' hyperthyroidism, was used to find distinguishing TCR V-J signatures. Prospective prediction of ophthalmopathy was tested in an independent validation cohort consisting of 18 hyperthyroidism patients and approximately 16 patients who later progressed to ophthalmopathy. The 80 to 100 discovery patients were randomly divided into training and test sets at a 7:3 ratio. In more than five Graves' hyperthyroidism patients, the study also compared T-cell repertoires from thyroid tissue with T-cell repertoires from blood. After sampling, hyperthyroidism patients received methimazole starting at 30 mg daily, and ophthalmopathy patients received high-dose intravenous methylprednisolone. The paper reports TCR Vbeta CDR3 sequencing of 130 to 150 peripheral blood samples: around 45 ophthalmopathy, about 75 hyperthyroidism and about 17 progressor patients.

The CDR3 goes from the cysteine to the phenylalanine over 17 residues. The only DNA kept is the CDR3, 51 bases in frame from the first base. According to the germline V gene, CDR1 reads SNHLY and CDR2 reads FYNNEI. V loses 4 bases of germline sequence and J loses 4 bases, and the interval between the two ends is 22 bases. TCR beta CDR3 regions were amplified from RNA transcripts. The first round of RT-PCR for the TCR CDR3 was performed with the HTBI primer set and the Qiagen OneStep RT-PCR kit. The libraries were constructed in a second round of multiplex PCR and then size-selected and purified. Sequencing of the libraries was done on an Illumina HiSeq2000 using paired-end 100 bp reads. The authors' pipeline ran thus. SOAPnuke was used to process the raw data, removing reads that contained adapters or uncalled bases, had a mean Phred below 15, or lacked an exact match to the constant primer or identifier. COPE v1.2.5 was used to merge high-quality paired reads, and clonotypes were defined as unique nucleotide sequences. MiTCR v1.1 was used to align clonotypes to the IMGT TRBV, TRBD and TRBJ reference segments. Analysis was restricted to V-J combinations with a frequency above 0.0001, which covered roughly 99% of repertoires. A TCS score was defined as the ratio of F50 (clonal expansion) to E x V (chaos), with BLOSUM62-based TCRdist applied between CDR3 peptides within each V-J. Welch's t-statistics and random forest reduced around 520 V-J features to 13, which were used in a naive Bayes classifier (R e1071). TCRdb itself trimmed the public reads at Q25 with fastp, ran MiXCR and retained productive beta chains. Under each unique CDR3 protein, matching rows form one entry showing the most common genes and DNA. The V and J calls were not made by the authors but by TCRdb's processing. This sample lists 500,000 to 550,000 distinct CDR3 sequences; around 21% were detected once. Less than 30% of the sample is held by the ten biggest clonotypes.

What the work shows at the level of the full study, not this receptor alone: Most expanded thyroid clonotypes (frequency above 0.001) were also found in blood, which suggests that blood repertoires may mirror thyroid immune responses. No statistical method was used to fix the sample size in advance, and group allocation was not hidden from the investigators. In cross-validation, a model built on a 13 V-J signature told ophthalmopathy apart from stable hyperthyroidism with approximately 90% sensitivity and approximately 84% specificity, and in testing the same model reached 80%/75%. In validation, the model predicted progression to ophthalmopathy a median of about 6 months before onset, with roughly 68% sensitivity and about 72% specificity.

Graves' hyperthyroidism was defined as stable when no progression to ophthalmopathy occurred over 18 months of follow-up. Hyperthyroidism patients were newly diagnosed, with disease duration under 2 months, and aged 18 to 65 years. Exclusion was applied to patients with uncontrolled infections, other autoimmune diseases, pregnancy or lactation. Diagnoses were established on the basis of clinical symptoms, serum thyroxine and TRAb, thyroid ultrasound, and orbital computed tomography. Ficoll-Paque density gradient centrifugation was used to isolate PBMCs from about 10 ml of fresh peripheral blood. Total RNA was extracted with Trizol reagent, and quality was checked on an Agilent 2100 Bioanalyzer. This clonotype was detected many times. The clone's antigen remains unknown. Per-nucleotide qualities are absent, and no much larger clonotype sits a single base away.

The receptor comes from a man younger than 35 with Graves' hyperthyroidism. The sequence joins TRBV2 to TRBJ1-1; the D gene is perhaps TRBD1, from 5 matching bases. Sequenced material: blood. The CDR3 region reads CASSVNIGGRGPTEAFF. In nucleotides, the sequence is TGTGCCAGCAGTGTTAATATAGGAGGGAGGGGTCCCACTGAAGCTTTCTTT. Supplemented by the reference TRBV2 and TRBJ1-1 proteins around the CDR3, the complete variable domain is EPEVTQTPSHQVTQMGQEVILRCVPISNHLYFYWYRQILGQKVEFLVSFYNNEISEKSEIFDDQFSVERPDGSNFTLKIRSTKLEDSAMYFCASSVNIGGRGPTEAFFGQGTRLTVV.